This T cell receptor beta chain was found in a study of T cell responses to AZD1222 COVID-19 vaccine. Study conclusions and caveats: The sample set comprised mostly white British donors with more females, and clonal diversity was possibly underestimated.

Only in-frame clones appear in the TCRdb table, and some are missing; sequencing was by immunoSEQ multiplex PCR. The sample has about 120,000 clones, around 84% seen once; the top ten hold approximately 18%. The CDR3 is 13 residues long. Trimming shortened V by 8 bases and J by 4 bases, and 15 bases separated the two germline ends. Germline values: CDR1 SGHNT, CDR2 YYREEE (reference sequence). As for this clone: Its specificity is unknown.

The rearrangement uses TRBV5-4 and TRBJ1-2; TRBD1 might be the D (5 bases). The material was peripheral blood, obtained 28 days after the second AZD1222 dose. The clonotype was recovered from an adult who received the AZD1222 COVID-19 vaccine. The CDR3, as DNA: TGTGCCAGTGGCCTAGGCGGGGCCTATGGCTACACCTTC. Translation gives CASGLGGAYGYTF.